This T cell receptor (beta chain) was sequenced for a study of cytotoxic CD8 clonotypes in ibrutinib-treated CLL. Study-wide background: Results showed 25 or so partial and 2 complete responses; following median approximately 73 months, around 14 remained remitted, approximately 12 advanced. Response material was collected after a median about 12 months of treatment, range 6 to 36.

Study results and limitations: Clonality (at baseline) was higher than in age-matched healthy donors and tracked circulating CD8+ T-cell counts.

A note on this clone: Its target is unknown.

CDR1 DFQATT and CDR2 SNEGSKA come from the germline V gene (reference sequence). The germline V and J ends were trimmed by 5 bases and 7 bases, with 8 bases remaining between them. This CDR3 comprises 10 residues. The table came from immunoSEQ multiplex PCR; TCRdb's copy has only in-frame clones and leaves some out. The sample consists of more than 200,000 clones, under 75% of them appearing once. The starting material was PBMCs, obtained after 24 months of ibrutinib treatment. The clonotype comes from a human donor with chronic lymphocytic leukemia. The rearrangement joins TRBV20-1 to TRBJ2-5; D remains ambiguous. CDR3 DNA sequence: TGCAGTGCTCTCCCCTCGACCCAGTACTTC. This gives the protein CSALPSTQYF.